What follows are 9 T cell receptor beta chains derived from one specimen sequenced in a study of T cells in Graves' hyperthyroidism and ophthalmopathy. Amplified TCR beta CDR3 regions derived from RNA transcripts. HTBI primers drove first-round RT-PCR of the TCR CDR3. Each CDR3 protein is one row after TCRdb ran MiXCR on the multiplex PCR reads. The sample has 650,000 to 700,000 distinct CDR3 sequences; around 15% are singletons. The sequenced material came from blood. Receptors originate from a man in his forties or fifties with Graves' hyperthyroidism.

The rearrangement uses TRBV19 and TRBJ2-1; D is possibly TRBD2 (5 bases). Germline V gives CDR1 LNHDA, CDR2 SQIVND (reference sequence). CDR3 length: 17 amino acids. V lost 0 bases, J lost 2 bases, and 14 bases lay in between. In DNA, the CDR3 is TGTGCCAGTAGTATAGATTTGGTGGGAGAGCCCTACAATGAGCAGTTCTTC. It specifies CASSIDLVGEPYNEQFF.

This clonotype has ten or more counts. CDR3 protein: CASSSSSYNEQFF. The CDR3 bases are TGTGCCAGCAGCTCCTCTAGCTACAATGAGCAGTTCTTC. The chain carries TRBV7-2 and TRBJ2-1; D is undetermined. Germline-derived CDR1 and CDR2 are SGHTA and FQGNSA. This CDR3 region has 13 residues. The germline V and J ends were trimmed by 4 bases and 3 bases, with 7 bases remaining between them.

The CDR3 DNA reads TGTGCCAGTAGTGTGGGACAGAGTCAGCCCCAGCATTTT. Translating it yields CASSVGQSQPQHF. J is TRBJ1-5 and V is TRBV19; 7 nucleotides align to TRBD1. Germline CDR1 reads LNHDA; CDR2 reads SQIVND (reference sequence). V gave up 5 bases and J gave up 6 bases; unmatched junction bases: 4. This CDR3 is built from 13 residues.

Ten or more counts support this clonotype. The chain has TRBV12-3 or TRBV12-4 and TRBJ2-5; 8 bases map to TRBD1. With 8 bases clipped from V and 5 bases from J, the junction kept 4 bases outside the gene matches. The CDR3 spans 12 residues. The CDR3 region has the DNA TGTGCCAGCGGCGACAGGGGTGAGACCCAGTACTTC. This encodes CASGDRGETQYF.

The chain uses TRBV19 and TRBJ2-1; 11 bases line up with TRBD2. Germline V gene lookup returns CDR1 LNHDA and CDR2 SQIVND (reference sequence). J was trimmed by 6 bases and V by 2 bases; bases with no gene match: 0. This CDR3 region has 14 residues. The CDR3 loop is CASSILAGGNEQFF. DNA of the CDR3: TGTGCCAGTAGTATACTAGCGGGAGGCAATGAGCAGTTCTTC.

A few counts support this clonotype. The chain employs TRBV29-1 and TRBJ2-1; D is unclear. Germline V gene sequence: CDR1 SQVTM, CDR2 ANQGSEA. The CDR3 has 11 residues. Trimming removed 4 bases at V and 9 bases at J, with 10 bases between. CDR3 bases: TGCAGCGTTGTGGCTCCGAGTGAGCAGTTCTTC. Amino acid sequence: CSVVAPSEQFF.

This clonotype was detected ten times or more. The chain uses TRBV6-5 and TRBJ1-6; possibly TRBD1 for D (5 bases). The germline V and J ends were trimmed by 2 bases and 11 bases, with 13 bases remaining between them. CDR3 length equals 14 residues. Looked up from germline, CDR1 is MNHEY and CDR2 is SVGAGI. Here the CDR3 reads CASSYRAGQPPLHF. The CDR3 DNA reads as TGTGCCAGCAGTTACCGGGCAGGACAACCACCCCTCCACTTT.

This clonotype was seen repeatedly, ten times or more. The CDR3 region is CASSQGGQPQHF. CDR3 DNA: TGTGCCAGCAGCCAGGGGGGGCAGCCCCAGCATTTT. The rearrangement links TRBV28 to TRBJ1-5, with 7 bases that match TRBD1. This CDR3 is 12 amino acids long. CDR1 and CDR2 (germline): MDHEN, SYDVKM. V lost 6 bases to trimming and J lost 7 bases; unmatched junction nucleotides: 3.

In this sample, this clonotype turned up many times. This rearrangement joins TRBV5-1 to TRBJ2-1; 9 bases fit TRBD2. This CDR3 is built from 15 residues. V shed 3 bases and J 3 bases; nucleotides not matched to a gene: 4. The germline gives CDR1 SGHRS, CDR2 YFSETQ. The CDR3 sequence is CASSSYSGSYNEQFF. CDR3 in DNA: TGCGCCAGCAGCTCCTATAGCGGGAGCTACAATGAGCAGTTCTTC.